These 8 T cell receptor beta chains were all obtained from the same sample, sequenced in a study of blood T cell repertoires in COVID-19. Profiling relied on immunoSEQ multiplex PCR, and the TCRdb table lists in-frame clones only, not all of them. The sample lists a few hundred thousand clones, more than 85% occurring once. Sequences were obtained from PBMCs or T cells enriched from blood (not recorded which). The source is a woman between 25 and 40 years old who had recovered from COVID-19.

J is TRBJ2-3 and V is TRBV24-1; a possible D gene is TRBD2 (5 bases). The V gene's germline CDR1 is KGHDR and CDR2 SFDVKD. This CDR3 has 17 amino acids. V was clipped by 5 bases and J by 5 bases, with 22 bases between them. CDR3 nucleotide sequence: TGTGCCACCAGTGCCCCCCCGTGGGCCGGGGAAAGAGATACGCAGTATTTT. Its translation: CATSAPPWAGERDTQYF.

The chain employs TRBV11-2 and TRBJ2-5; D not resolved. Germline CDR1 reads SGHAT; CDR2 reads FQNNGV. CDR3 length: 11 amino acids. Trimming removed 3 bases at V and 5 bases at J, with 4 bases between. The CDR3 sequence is CASSFSETQYF. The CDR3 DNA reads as TGTGCCAGCAGCTTCTCCGAGACCCAGTACTTC.

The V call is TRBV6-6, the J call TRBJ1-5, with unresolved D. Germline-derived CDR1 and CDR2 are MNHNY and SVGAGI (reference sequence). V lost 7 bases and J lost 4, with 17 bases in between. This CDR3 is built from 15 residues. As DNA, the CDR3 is TGTGCCAGCACCCAACGGCAGGTGGTTAATCAGCCCCAGCATTTT. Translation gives CASTQRQVVNQPQHF.

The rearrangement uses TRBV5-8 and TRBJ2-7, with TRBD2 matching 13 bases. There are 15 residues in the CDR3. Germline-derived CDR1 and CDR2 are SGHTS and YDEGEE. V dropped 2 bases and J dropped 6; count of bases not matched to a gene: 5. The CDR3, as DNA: TGTGCCAGCAGCTTAGGACTAGCGGGAGTGAGCGAGCAGTACTTC. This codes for CASSLGLAGVSEQYF.

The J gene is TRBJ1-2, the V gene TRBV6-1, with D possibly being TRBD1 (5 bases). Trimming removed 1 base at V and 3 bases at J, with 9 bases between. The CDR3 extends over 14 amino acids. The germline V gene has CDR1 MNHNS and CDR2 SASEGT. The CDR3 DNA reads TGTGCCAGCAGTGAAGGAACAGGACACTATGGCTACACCTTC. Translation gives CASSEGTGHYGYTF.

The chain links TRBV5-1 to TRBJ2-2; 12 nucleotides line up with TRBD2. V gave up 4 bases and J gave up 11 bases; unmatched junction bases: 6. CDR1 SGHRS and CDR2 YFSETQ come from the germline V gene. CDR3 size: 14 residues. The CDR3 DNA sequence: TGCGCCAGCAGCCCGGGACTAGCGGGTCCCGAGCTGTTTTTT. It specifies CASSPGLAGPELFF.

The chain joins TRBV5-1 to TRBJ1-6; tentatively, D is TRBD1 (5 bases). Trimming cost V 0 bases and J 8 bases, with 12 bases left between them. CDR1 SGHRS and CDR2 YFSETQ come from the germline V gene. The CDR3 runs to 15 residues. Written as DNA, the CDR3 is TGCGCCAGCAGCTTGGCCCTGGGGCTGGATTCACCCCTCCACTTT. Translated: CASSLALGLDSPLHF. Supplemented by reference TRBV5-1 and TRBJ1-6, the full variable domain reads KAGVTQTPRYLIKTRGQQVTLSCSPISGHRSVSWYQQTPGQGLQFLFEYFSETQRNKGNFPGRFSGRQFSNSRSEMNVSTLELGDSALYLCASSLALGLDSPLHFGNGTRLTVT.

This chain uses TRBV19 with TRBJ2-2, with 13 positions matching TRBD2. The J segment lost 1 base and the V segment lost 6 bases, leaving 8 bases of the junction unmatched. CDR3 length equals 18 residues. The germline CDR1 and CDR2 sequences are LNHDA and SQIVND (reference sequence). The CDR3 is CASRLAGGANGNTGELFF. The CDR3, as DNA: TGTGCCAGTAGACTAGCGGGGGGGGCCAATGGGAACACCGGGGAGCTGTTTTTT.